The clone carrying this T cell receptor beta chain was picked up a small number of times. The data were taken from a study of blood T cells in healthy people across ages. The CDR3 extends over 13 amino acids. Trimming cost V 8 bases and J 1 base, with 10 bases left between them. Looked up from germline, CDR1 is MNHEY and CDR2 is SVGAGI. Alongside a J-beta primer mix, a sample-barcoded 5' primer served in a second PCR lasting 7 to 11 cycles. A 12-random-nucleotide template-switch adaptor tagged each cDNA molecule. MiXCR was run by TCRdb on the 5' RACE reads, yielding one entry per CDR3 protein. The sample holds 700,000 or so distinct CDR3 sequences, roughly 20% seen once.

Sequencing used blood. The receptor's source is a man in his 70s in good health. This sequence joins TRBV6-5 and TRBJ2-3, with D maybe TRBD2 (6 bases). CDR3 in amino acids: CASCASGTDTQYF. The CDR3 coding sequence is TGTGCCAGCTGCGCTAGCGGCACAGATACGCAGTATTTT.